The 9 T cell receptor beta chains below all came from one sample that was sequenced in a study of CD4 T cells in relation to SARS-CoV-2 and coronaviruses. No antigen is known for these receptors. The unexposed donors gave CD4+ T cells in about 2011-2019, prior to COVID-19. CD4+ T cells were isolated from the cells after more than 8 days of culture. Sequencing was performed with immunoSEQ multiplex PCR; in TCRdb, only in-frame clones are kept and a portion is missing. The table lists over 15,000 clones, over 80% of them singletons. The specimen sequenced was CD4+ T cells from PBMCs, cultured in vitro. These receptors were taken from a human donor in good health.

The chain carries TRBV14 and TRBJ2-1; TRBD2 agrees at 8 bases. After removal of 3 bases from V and 4 bases from J, the junction contained 11 bases not matched to a gene. Germline values: CDR1 SGHDN, CDR2 FVKESK. The CDR3 has 17 amino acids. For the CDR3, the DNA is TGTGCCAGCAGCCATGGGGTTTGGGAGCGGGAGTACAATGAGCAGTTCTTC. Translation gives CASSHGVWEREYNEQFF.

In its sample, this clone was seen a few times. V gene TRBV7-2 combines with J gene TRBJ1-6; D remains ambiguous. The V end was cut by 3 bases, the J end by 9 bases, with 9 bases between. In germline, CDR1 is SGHTA, CDR2 FQGNSA. This CDR3 region has 13 residues. This CDR3 is CASSFPRASPLHF. The CDR3 DNA is TGTGCCAGCAGCTTTCCGAGGGCTTCACCCCTCCACTTT.

This chain connects TRBV7-2 to TRBJ2-7; D not certain. Germline V gene lookup returns CDR1 SGHTA and CDR2 FQGNSA. There are 16 residues in the CDR3. V lost 0 bases and J 0 bases, leaving 12 bases between the germline ends. The DNA of the CDR3 is TGTGCCAGCAGCTTAGCAGGGTCGTCTAGCTCCTACGAGCAGTACTTC. Amino acid sequence: CASSLAGSSSSYEQYF. Based on the CDR3 plus reference TRBV7-2 and TRBJ2-7, the full variable domain is GAGVSQSPSNKVTEKGKDVELRCDPISGHTALYWYRQSLGQGLEFLIYFQGNSAPDKSGLPSDRFSAERTGGSVSTLTIQRTQQEDSAVYLCASSLAGSSSSYEQYFGPGTRLTVT.

This clone turned up a few times. The chain is built from TRBV11-2 and TRBJ2-3, with a tentative D call TRBD2 (5 bases). CDR1 is SGHAT, CDR2 FQNNGV, per germline. V lost 1 base, J lost 2 bases, and 13 bases lay in between. The CDR3 extends over 16 amino acids. The CDR3 sequence: CASSLVSRGTTDTQYF. CDR3 nucleotides: TGTGCCAGCAGCTTAGTTTCCCGGGGTACCACAGATACGCAGTATTTT.

CDR3: CASSAWAAVSDTQYF. The CDR3 DNA follows: TGTGCCAGTAGTGCTTGGGCTGCCGTGTCAGATACGCAGTATTTT. The V and J genes are TRBV19 and TRBJ2-3; no definite D call. Germline assignment: CDR1 LNHDA and CDR2 SQIVND (reference sequence). With 5 bases removed from V and 4 bases from J, the gap between germline ends came to 16 bases. The CDR3 is made up of 15 amino acids.

The chain carries TRBV5-1 and TRBJ2-3, with 7 bases fitting TRBD1. This CDR3 is 17 amino acids long. Germline lookup yields CDR1 SGHRS and CDR2 YFSETQ. V lost 4 bases, J lost 2 bases, and 13 bases stayed unmatched. The DNA of the CDR3 is TGCGCCAGCAGCACCCGGACAGGCAGAATTTTCACAGATACGCAGTATTTT. Amino acids: CASSTRTGRIFTDTQYF.

This sequence joins TRBV3-1 (or the pseudogene TRBV3-2) and TRBJ2-3; 12 bases fit TRBD2. In germline, CDR1 is LGHDT, CDR2 YNNKEL (reference sequence). There are 17 residues in the CDR3. V shed 1 base and J 0 bases; nucleotides not matched to a gene: 2. CDR3 amino acids: CASSQGTSGTSTDTQYF. CDR3 DNA: TGTGCCAGCAGCCAAGGGACTAGCGGGACAAGCACAGATACGCAGTATTTT.

The V gene is TRBV19, the J gene TRBJ2-1; 10 bases agree with TRBD2. The length of the CDR3 is 15 residues. Germline assignment: CDR1 LNHDA and CDR2 SQIVND (reference sequence). The ends lost 5 bases at V and 1 base at J; junction bases unmatched: 2. CDR3 sequence: CASSPSGRSYNEQFF. CDR3 DNA sequence: TGTGCCAGTAGTCCTAGCGGGAGATCCTACAATGAGCAGTTCTTC.

The chain uses TRBV19 and TRBJ2-7; the D is unclear. The CDR3 is 15 amino acids. Trimming cost V 3 bases and J 0 bases, with 12 bases left between them. Germline CDR1 and CDR2: LNHDA and SQIVND (reference sequence). CDR3 in DNA: TGTGCCAGTAGTATCGGTGGGATTAGCTCCTACGAGCAGTACTTC. Translated: CASSIGGISSYEQYF.